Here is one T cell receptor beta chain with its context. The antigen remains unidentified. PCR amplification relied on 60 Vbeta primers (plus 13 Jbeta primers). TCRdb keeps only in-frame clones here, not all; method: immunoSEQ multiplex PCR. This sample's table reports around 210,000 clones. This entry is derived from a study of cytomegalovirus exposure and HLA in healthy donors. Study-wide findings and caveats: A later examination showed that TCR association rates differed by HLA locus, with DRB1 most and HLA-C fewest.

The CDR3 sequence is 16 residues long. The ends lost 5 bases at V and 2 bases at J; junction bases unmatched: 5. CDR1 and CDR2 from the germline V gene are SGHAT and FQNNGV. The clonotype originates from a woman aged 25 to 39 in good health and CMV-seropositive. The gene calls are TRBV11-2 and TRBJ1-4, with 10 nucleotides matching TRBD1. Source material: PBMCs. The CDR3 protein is CASSPRGQGTNEKLFF. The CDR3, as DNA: TGTGCCAGCAGCCCGCGGGGACAGGGGACTAATGAAAAACTGTTTTTT.